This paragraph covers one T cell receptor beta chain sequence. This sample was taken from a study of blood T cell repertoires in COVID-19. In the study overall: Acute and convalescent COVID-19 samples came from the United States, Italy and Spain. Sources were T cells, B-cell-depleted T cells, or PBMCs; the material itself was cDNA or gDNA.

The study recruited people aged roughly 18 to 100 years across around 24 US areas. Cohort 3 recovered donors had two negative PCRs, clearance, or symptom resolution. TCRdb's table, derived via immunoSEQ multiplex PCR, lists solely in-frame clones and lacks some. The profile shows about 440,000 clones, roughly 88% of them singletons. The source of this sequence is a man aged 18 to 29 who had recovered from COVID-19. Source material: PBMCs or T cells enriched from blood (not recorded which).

CDR3 protein: CASREAGKGGTEAFF. The CDR3 coding sequence is TGCGCCAGCAGGGAGGCTGGCAAAGGGGGCACTGAAGCTTTCTTT. This chain uses TRBV5-1 with TRBJ1-1, with D perhaps TRBD1 (6 bases). V was shortened by 5 bases and J by 4 bases, with 18 bases between the two germline ends. This CDR3 is 15 amino acids long. Germline assignment: CDR1 SGHRS and CDR2 YFSETQ. Looking up the rest from reference TRBV5-1 and TRBJ1-1 gives the full variable domain: KAGVTQTPRYLIKTRGQQVTLSCSPISGHRSVSWYQQTPGQGLQFLFEYFSETQRNKGNFPGRFSGRQFSNSRSEMNVSTLELGDSALYLCASREAGKGGTEAFFGQGTRLTVV.